This entry is about one T cell receptor (beta chain). No cognate antigen has been identified for it. Base qualities are not recorded, but no much larger clone differs from it by a single base. The data are from a study of T cells in Graves' hyperthyroidism and ophthalmopathy (dated 2019 in TCRdb). For the study in its entirety: Peripheral blood samples were taken at the time of initial diagnosis, prior to any treatment. A discovery cohort of around 98 patients, approximately 45 with Graves' ophthalmopathy and 55 to 60 with stable Graves' hyperthyroidism, was used to find distinguishing TCR V-J signatures. Whether ophthalmopathy could be predicted prospectively was tested in an independent validation cohort made up of 18 to 20 hyperthyroidism patients plus 17 patients who later progressed to ophthalmopathy. The approximately 98 discovery patients were randomly divided into training and test sets at a 7:3 ratio. The study also compared thyroid tissue and blood T-cell repertoires from roughly six Graves' hyperthyroidism patients. After blood sampling, hyperthyroidism patients were treated with methimazole at a starting dose of 30 mg daily, and ophthalmopathy patients were treated with high-dose intravenous methylprednisolone. The paper describes TCR Vbeta CDR3 sequencing of 135 peripheral blood samples, made up of 43 ophthalmopathy patients, roughly 72 hyperthyroidism patients and approximately 17 progressor patients.

Graves' hyperthyroidism was defined as stable when no progression to ophthalmopathy occurred over 18 months of follow-up. Hyperthyroidism patients were newly diagnosed, with disease duration under 2 months, and aged 18 to 65 years. Exclusion was applied to patients with uncontrolled infections, other autoimmune diseases, pregnancy or lactation. Clinical symptoms, serum thyroxine and TRAb, thyroid ultrasound, and orbital computed tomography formed the basis for the diagnoses. PBMCs were isolated from 7.5 to 10 ml of fresh peripheral blood by Ficoll-Paque density gradient centrifugation. Trizol reagent was used to extract total RNA, and RNA quality was then checked on an Agilent 2100 Bioanalyzer. The TCR beta CDR3 regions were amplified from RNA transcripts. The first round of RT-PCR for the TCR CDR3 was performed with the HTBI primer set and the Qiagen OneStep RT-PCR kit. A second multiplex PCR round built the libraries, followed by size selection and purification. Sequencing of the libraries was done on an Illumina HiSeq2000 using paired-end 100 bp reads. Regarding the original processing steps: Raw data were processed with SOAPnuke, discarding reads with adapters, uncalled bases, mean Phred below 15, or no exact constant-primer or identifier match. COPE v1.2.5 was used to merge the high-quality paired reads, and each unique nucleotide sequence was defined as a clonotype. Clonotypes were aligned to IMGT TRBV, TRBD and TRBJ reference segments using MiTCR v1.1. The analysis was restricted to V-J combinations with a frequency above 0.0001, which together covered 99.2% of the repertoires. The TCS score was defined as the ratio of F50 (clonal expansion) to E x V (chaos), calculated using BLOSUM62-based TCRdist between CDR3 peptides within each V-J. Welch's t-statistics and random forest reduced some 510 V-J features to fewer than 15, which were used in a naive Bayes classifier (R e1071). Using fastp trimming at Q25 and MiXCR clonotype assembly, TCRdb reanalyzed the public sequencing data and kept in-frame beta chains. CDR3 protein sequences are deduplicated, and each keeps its most common genes and DNA. TCRdb's processing, not the study's, gives the V and J calls here. The sample table shows about 560,000 distinct CDR3 sequences, and less than 15% are seen once. Approximately 15% of the sample goes to the ten largest clones.

CDR3 length: 14 amino acids, cysteine to phenylalanine. The CDR3 DNA has 42 bases and is translated from base 1. CDR1 and CDR2 were assigned from the germline V gene as MGHRA and YSYEKL. The V end loses 1 base and the J end loses 3 bases, and a stretch of 10 bases separates them. The paper as a whole reports these results and caveats: In validation, progression to ophthalmopathy was predicted by the model with 70.59% sensitivity and roughly 76% specificity, a median of around 6.5 months before onset. A 13 V-J signature model separated ophthalmopathy from stable hyperthyroidism, with approximately 87% sensitivity and about 81% specificity in cross-validation and 80%/75% in testing. Sample size was not statistically predetermined, and investigators were not blinded to group allocation. Most expanded thyroid clonotypes (frequency above 0.001) were also detected in blood, a finding suggesting that blood repertoires may reflect thyroid immune responses.

The sample was blood. The sequence is built from TRBV4-1 and TRBJ2-7, and possibly TRBD2, on 5 matching bases. This receptor was obtained from a woman between 40 and 50 years old with Graves' hyperthyroidism. The CDR3 has the sequence CASSQGTFLYEQYF. The nucleotide sequence reads as follows: TGCGCCAGCAGCCAAGGGACTTTTCTCTACGAGCAGTACTTC.